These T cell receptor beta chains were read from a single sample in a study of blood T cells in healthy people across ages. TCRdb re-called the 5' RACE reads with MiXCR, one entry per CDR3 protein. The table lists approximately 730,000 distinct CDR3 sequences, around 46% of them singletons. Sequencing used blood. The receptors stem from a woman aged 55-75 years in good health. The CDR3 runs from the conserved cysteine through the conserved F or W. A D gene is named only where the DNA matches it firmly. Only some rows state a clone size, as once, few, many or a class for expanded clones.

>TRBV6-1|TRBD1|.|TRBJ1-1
TGTGCCAGCAGTGTGCCAGGGGGGTCCCCCCTTATGAACACTGAAGCTTTCTTT
CASSVPGGSPLMNTEAFF
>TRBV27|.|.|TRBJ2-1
TGTGCCAGCAGTTTGGGGACAACCTCCAATGAGCAGTTCTTC
CASSLGTTSNEQFF
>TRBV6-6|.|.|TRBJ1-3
TGTGCCAGCAGTTACTCGGGAGGGGGCTCTGGAAACACCATATATTTT
CASSYSGGGSGNTIYF
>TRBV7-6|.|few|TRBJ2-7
TGTGCCAGCAGCTTAAGAGTGGGGGGTTTCTCCTACGAGCAGTACTTC
CASSLRVGGFSYEQYF
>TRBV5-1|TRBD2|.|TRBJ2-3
TGCGCCAGCAGCGACAAACTAGCGGGAGTCTCAGATACGCAGTATTTT
CASSDKLAGVSDTQYF
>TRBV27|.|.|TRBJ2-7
TGTGCCAGCAGTGGGCAAACAGGGATGGGGACCTACGAGCAGTACTTC
CASSGQTGMGTYEQYF
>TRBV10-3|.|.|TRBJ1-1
TGTGCCATCAGTGGGCTCGGGGGCGGCACTGAAGCTTTCTTT
CAISGLGGGTEAFF
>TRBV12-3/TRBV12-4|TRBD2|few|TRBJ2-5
TGTGCCAGCAGTTTCAAGCGGGAGGAAGAGACCCAGTACTTC
CASSFKREEETQYF
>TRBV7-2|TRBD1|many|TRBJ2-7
TGTGCCAGCAGCTTAGCTGGGACAGGGTACTACGAGCAGTACTTC
CASSLAGTGYYEQYF
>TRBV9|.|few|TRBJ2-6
TGTGCCAGCAGCGCCGACCTTGACTCTGGGGCCAACGTCCTGACTTTC
CASSADLDSGANVLTF
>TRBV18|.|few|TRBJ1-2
TGTGCCAGCTCACCACCGGGACTCGCGCATGGCTACACCTTC
CASSPPGLAHGYTF
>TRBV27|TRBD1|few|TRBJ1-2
TGTGCCAGCAGGTCCGGGACAGGGTATTTGGGCTACACCTTC
CASRSGTGYLGYTF
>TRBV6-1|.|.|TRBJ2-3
TGTGCCAGCAGTGAATCGTGGGTAGATACGCAGTATTTT
CASSESWVDTQYF
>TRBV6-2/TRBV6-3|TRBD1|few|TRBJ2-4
TGTGCCAGCAGTAAATTCGGACAGGGTGCGGAGAACATTCAGTACTTC
CASSKFGQGAENIQYF
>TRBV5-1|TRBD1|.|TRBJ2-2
TGCGCCAGCAGCCAACAGGACAGGGAGAACACCGGGGAGCTGTTTTTT
CASSQQDRENTGELFF
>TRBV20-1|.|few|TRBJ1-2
TGCAGTGCTATAACCGGGGGCGAAGACTATGGCTACACCTTC
CSAITGGEDYGYTF
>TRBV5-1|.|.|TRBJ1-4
TGCGCCAGCAGCTTGAATATCGGACAGAGGGAAAAACTGTTTTTT
CASSLNIGQREKLFF
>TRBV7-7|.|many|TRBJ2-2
TGTGCTAGCAGCCCAATAGAACTGAACACCGGGGAGCTGTTTTTT
CASSPIELNTGELFF
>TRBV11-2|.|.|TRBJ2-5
TGTGCCAGCAGCTTTACGACAGGAGAGACCCAGTACTTC
CASSFTTGETQYF
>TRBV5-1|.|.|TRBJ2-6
TGCGCCGGCAGCTTGGATGGGGACCTGCTCAGGGGGGCCAACGTCCTGACTTTC
CAGSLDGDLLRGANVLTF
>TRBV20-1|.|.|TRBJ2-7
TGCAGTGCCCGAACCTCGGAGCAGTACTTC
CSARTSEQYF
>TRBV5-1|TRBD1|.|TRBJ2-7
TGCGCCAGCAGCCAGGGACAGACAAACTCCTACGAGCAGTACTTC
CASSQGQTNSYEQYF
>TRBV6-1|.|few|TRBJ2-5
TGTGCCAGCGGGGGAGGGGGCGAAGAGACCCAGTACTTC
CASGGGGEETQYF
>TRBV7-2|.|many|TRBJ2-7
TGTGCCAGCAGCTTAAATGAGGGGTACGAGCAGTACTTC
CASSLNEGYEQYF
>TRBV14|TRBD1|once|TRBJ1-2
TGTGCCAGCAGCTCCAAATATTTACAGGGGTTCTATGGCTACACCTTC
CASSSKYLQGFYGYTF
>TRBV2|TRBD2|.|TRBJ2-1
TGTGCCAGCAGTGAAGAACTAGCGGGCCGGAATGAGCAGTTCTTC
CASSEELAGRNEQFF
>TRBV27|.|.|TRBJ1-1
TGTGCCAGCGGCCAAGGGAGGGGTGGGAACACTGAAGCTTTCTTT
CASGQGRGGNTEAFF
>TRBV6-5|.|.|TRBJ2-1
TGTGCCAGCAGTTACTCCCCCGCCAACGGAAACAATGAGCAGTTCTTC
CASSYSPANGNNEQFF
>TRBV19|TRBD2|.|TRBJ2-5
TGTGCCAGTAGTGCCCGGGGACTACTTCAAGAGACCCAGTACTTC
CASSARGLLQETQYF
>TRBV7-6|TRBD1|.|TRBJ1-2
TGTGCCAGCAGCTCGCTACTCCGGGACAGAAGTCGTTATGGCTACACCTTC
CASSSLLRDRSRYGYTF
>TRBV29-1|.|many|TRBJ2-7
TGCAGCGTTGGAGACGGGTCCTACGAGCAGTACTTC
CSVGDGSYEQYF
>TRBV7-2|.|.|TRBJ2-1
TGTGCCAGCAGCTTAGGGTCCATAAGCGGAGGGGAGACCCAGTTCTTC
CASSLGSISGGETQFF
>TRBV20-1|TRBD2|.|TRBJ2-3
TGCAGTGCTAGGAGGGGCGGGGGACATACGCAGTATTTT
CSARRGGGHTQYF
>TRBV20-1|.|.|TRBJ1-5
TGCAGTGCTCTTAAAGGACAGTCGAATCAGCCCCAGCATTTT
CSALKGQSNQPQHF
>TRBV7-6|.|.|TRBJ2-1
TGTGCCAGCAACTTAGAGAAGCGAACTGAGCAGTTCTTC
CASNLEKRTEQFF
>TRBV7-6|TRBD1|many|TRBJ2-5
TGTGCCAGCAGCTTCGACAGGGGGCGAGAGACCCAGTACTTC
CASSFDRGRETQYF
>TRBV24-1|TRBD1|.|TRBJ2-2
TGTGCCACCAGTGATGGGGACAGGGACACCGGGGAGCTGTTTTTT
CATSDGDRDTGELFF
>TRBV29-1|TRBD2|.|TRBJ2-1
TGCAGCGTTGATCCGGGACTAGCGACCAATGAGCAGTTCTTC
CSVDPGLATNEQFF
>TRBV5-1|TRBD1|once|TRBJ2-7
TGCGCCAGCAGCTTGTCCCGGGACAGGTTTACCTACGAGCAGTACTTC
CASSLSRDRFTYEQYF
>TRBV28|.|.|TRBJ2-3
TGTGCCAGCAGAGCCGGGTTAGGAGATACGCAGTATTTT
CASRAGLGDTQYF
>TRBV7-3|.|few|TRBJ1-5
TGTGCCAGCAGCTTCCCCGGGAACAGGGATAGCAATCAGCCCCAGCATTTT
CASSFPGNRDSNQPQHF
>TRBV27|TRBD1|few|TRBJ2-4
TGTGCCAGCAGACCTACAGGGGGATCGGCCAAAAACATTCAGTACTTC
CASRPTGGSAKNIQYF
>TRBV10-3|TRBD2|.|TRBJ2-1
TGTGCCATCAGTGAACGGGAGGAGTACAATGAGCAGTTCTTC
CAISEREEYNEQFF
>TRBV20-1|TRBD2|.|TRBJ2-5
TGCAGTGCTAGAACTAGCGGGGTAGAGACCCAGTACTTC
CSARTSGVETQYF
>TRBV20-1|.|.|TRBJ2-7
TGCAGTGCTAGAGGTCCAGAAACCTACGAGCAGTACTTC
CSARGPETYEQYF
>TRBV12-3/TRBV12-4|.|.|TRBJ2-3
TGTGCCAGCCATGTGGGGATGACGCAGTATTTT
CASHVGMTQYF